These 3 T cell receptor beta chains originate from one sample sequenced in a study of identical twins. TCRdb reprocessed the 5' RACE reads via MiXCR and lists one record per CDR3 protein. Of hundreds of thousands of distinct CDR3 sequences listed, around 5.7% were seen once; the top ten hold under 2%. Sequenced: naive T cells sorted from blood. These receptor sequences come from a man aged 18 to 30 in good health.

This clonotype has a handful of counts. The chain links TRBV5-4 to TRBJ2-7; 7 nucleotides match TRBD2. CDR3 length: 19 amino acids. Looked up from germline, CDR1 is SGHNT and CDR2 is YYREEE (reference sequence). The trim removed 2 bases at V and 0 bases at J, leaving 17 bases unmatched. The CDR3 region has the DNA TGTGCCAGCAGCTTACGGCAGGACCTCGGGACTACCTACTCCTACGAGCAGTACTTC. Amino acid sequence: CASSLRQDLGTTYSYEQYF.

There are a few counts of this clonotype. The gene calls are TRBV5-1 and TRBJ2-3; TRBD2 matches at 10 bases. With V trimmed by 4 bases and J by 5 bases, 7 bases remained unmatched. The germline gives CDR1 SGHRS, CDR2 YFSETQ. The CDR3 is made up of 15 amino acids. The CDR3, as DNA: TGCGCCAGCAGCACCACCGGGACTAGCGAAGATACGCAGTATTTT. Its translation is CASSTTGTSEDTQYF.

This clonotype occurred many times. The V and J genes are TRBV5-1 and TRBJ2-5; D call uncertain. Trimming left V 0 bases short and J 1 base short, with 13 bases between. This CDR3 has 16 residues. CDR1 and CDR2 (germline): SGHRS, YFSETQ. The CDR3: CASSLEGGRLQETQYF. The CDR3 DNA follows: TGCGCCAGCAGCTTGGAGGGCGGTAGACTCCAAGAGACCCAGTACTTC.